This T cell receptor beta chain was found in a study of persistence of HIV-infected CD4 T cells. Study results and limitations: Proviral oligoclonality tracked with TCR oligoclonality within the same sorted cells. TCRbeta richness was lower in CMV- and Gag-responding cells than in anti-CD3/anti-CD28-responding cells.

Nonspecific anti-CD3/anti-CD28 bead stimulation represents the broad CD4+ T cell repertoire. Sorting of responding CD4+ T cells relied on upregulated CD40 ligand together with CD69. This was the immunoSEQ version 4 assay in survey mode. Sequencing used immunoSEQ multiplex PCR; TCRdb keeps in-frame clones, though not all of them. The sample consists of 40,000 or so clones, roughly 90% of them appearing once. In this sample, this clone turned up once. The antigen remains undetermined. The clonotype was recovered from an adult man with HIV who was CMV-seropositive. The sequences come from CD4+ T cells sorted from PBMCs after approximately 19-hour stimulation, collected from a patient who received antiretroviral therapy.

The CDR3 reads CASSLGTSGEAFF. The CDR3 nucleotides are TGTGCCAGCAGCTTGGGGACGAGCGGAGAAGCTTTCTTT. The chain employs TRBV6-5 and TRBJ1-1; maybe TRBD1 (5 bases). The length of the CDR3 is 13 residues. V shed 6 bases and J shed 8 bases, with 16 bases lying between them. Germline V gene lookup returns CDR1 MNHEY and CDR2 SVGAGI.